The T cell receptor (beta chain) under discussion was sequenced for a study of T cells in Graves' hyperthyroidism and ophthalmopathy. Overall study: Peripheral blood was obtained at initial diagnosis, preceding any treatment. General observations from the study: The model made its ophthalmopathy prediction, and onset followed a median 6.5 months later. Most expanded thyroid clonotypes above 0.001 recurred in blood.

Amplified TCR beta CDR3 regions derived from RNA transcripts. The HTBI set primed first-round TCR CDR3 RT-PCR. TCRdb independently ran MiXCR on the multiplex PCR reads; one entry per CDR3 protein. The sample carries 550,000 to 800,000 distinct CDR3 sequences, roughly 17% recorded once. Newly diagnosed patients aged 18 to 65 had hyperthyroidism of under 2 months' duration. With respect to this clonotype: Antigen unknown.

Germline V gene sequence: CDR1 MNHEY, CDR2 SVGEGT. Trimming cost V 4 bases and J 2 bases, with 6 bases left between them. This CDR3 contains 13 residues. The sequenced material came from blood. This sequence originates from a man aged 50 to 60 with Graves' hyperthyroidism. The chain carries TRBV6-2 or TRBV6-3 and TRBJ2-4, with no clear D. CDR3 in DNA: TGTGCCAGCAGTTGGACGTCCAAAAACATTCAGTACTTC. Translation: CASSWTSKNIQYF.